This T cell receptor beta chain was recorded in a study of OX40 agonist ivuxolimab in advanced cancers. Study background: Averaging 60 years in age, with a range of roughly 23 to 80, the cohort was 82.7% male. Regarding the study as a whole: At 0.1 to 3.0 mg/kg, clonal expansion of CD4+ and CD8+ blood T cells had occurred by week 6.

V lost 4 bases and J lost 3; bases outside the gene matches: 1. The germline gives CDR1 SGHTA, CDR2 FQGNSA. This CDR3 has 15 amino acids. This table comes from immunoSEQ multiplex PCR, and its TCRdb copy is limited to in-frame clones, with some not included. The table includes just under 85,000 clones, approximately 82% detected once. Turning to this clone: What it binds is not known.

Blood was sampled at baseline, cycle 4 day 1, and cycle 7 day 1. Source: CD4+ or CD8+ T cells sorted from blood, taken in a trial of the OX40 agonist ivuxolimab. The chain links TRBV7-2 to TRBJ2-1; 12 bases fit TRBD2. This sequence was found in an adult with an advanced solid tumor such as melanoma, head and neck, liver or kidney cancer. The CDR3 here is CASSSGLAGYNEQFF. In DNA form, the CDR3 reads TGTGCCAGCAGCTCGGGACTAGCGGGCTACAATGAGCAGTTCTTC.